This T cell receptor beta chain is drawn from a study of identical twins. Broader study findings: Insertions ran lower in abundant cord blood beta clonotypes, though not in memory repertoires.

Turning to this clonotype: Its antigen is as yet unknown.

Germline trimming cut 2 bases from V and 5 bases from J; bases unmatched to any gene: 14. Germline CDR1 and CDR2: PRHDT and FYEKMQ (reference sequence). CDR3 length: 17 amino acids. Healthy Caucasians provided all donations. TCRdb reprocessed the 5' RACE reads via MiXCR and lists one record per CDR3 protein. The table lists some 1,600,000 distinct CDR3 sequences, 32% of them singletons. The clonotype originates from a newborn girl in good health. The rearrangement links TRBV13 to TRBJ2-5; 7 nucleotides match TRBD2. Sequencing was carried out using cord blood. CDR3 sequence (DNA): TGTGCCAGCAGCTTACGAGCCCAGCGGGGCCGTCGCGAGACCCAGTACTTC. Protein: CASSLRAQRGRRETQYF.